This is a list of T cell receptor beta chains from one sample in a study of patients and donors after allogeneic stem cell transplantation. TCRdb redid the calling of the RT-PCR reads with MiXCR, one entry per CDR3 protein. Of some 200,000 distinct CDR3 sequences listed, 40% to 45% are singletons. The specimen was blood, either unsorted or a sorted T cell fraction (not recorded which). Source of these receptors: a human donor who was either an allogeneic HSCT recipient or a stem cell or donor lymphocyte infusion donor (not recorded which). It is not recorded whose cells these are; they may come from a transplant donor. CDR3s include the opening cysteine and the closing phenylalanine or tryptophan. Each record gives: D gene, V gene, J gene, clone size, CDR3 DNA, CDR3 protein. The D gene is left open where the match is weak. Some rows mark clone size as missing; the rest say once, few, many or name a class of expanded clone.

D: TRBD2
V: TRBV5-1
J: TRBJ2-7
size: NA
DNA: TGCGCCAGCAGCTTAGAAGCGGGGAGCTCCTACGAGCAGTACTTC
CDR3: CASSLEAGSSYEQYF

D: TRBD1
V: TRBV7-9
J: TRBJ2-7
size: few
DNA: TGTGCCAGCAGCTTAGCGGGAAGGGACAGCCAAGGGGAGCAGTACTTC
CDR3: CASSLAGRDSQGEQYF

D: NA
V: TRBV29-1
J: TRBJ1-1
size: NA
DNA: TGCAGCGTTGAAGAGGGCAGGGCGAACACTGAAGCTTTCTTT
CDR3: CSVEEGRANTEAFF

D: TRBD1
V: TRBV15
J: TRBJ1-6
size: few
DNA: TGTGCCACCAGCAGAGATCGGATAGGGGGCGGGTATAATTCACCCCTCCACTTT
CDR3: CATSRDRIGGGYNSPLHF

D: TRBD2
V: TRBV5-1
J: TRBJ2-5
size: NA
DNA: TGCGCCAGCAGCTCCCAACTAGCGGCTACTAGGGAGACCCAGTACTTC
CDR3: CASSSQLAATRETQYF

D: NA
V: TRBV12-3/TRBV12-4
J: TRBJ2-3
size: NA
DNA: TGTGCCAGCAACCTCGCTGCGGTCACAGATACGCAGTATTTT
CDR3: CASNLAAVTDTQYF

D: TRBD1
V: TRBV30
J: TRBJ1-5
size: NA
DNA: TGTGCCTGGAGTGACAGGGGCCAGCCCCAGCATTTT
CDR3: CAWSDRGQPQHF

D: NA
V: TRBV6-5
J: TRBJ2-2
size: NA
DNA: TGTGCCAGCAGTTACTCGACAGGAGGTGCTGAGGGGGAGCTGTTTTTT
CDR3: CASSYSTGGAEGELFF

D: NA
V: TRBV9
J: TRBJ2-1
size: NA
DNA: TGTGCCAGCAGCGTAGCTCAGGGGCTCGGCAATGAGCAGTTCTTC
CDR3: CASSVAQGLGNEQFF

D: NA
V: TRBV12-3/TRBV12-4
J: TRBJ2-2
size: NA
DNA: TGTGCCAGCAGTCACGGGAGACGATCCGGGGAGCTGTTTTTT
CDR3: CASSHGRRSGELFF

D: TRBD1
V: TRBV6-6
J: TRBJ1-1
size: NA
DNA: TGTGCCAGCAGTTACCCGACAGGGAGTCCCACTGAAGCTTTCTTT
CDR3: CASSYPTGSPTEAFF

D: NA
V: TRBV21-1
J: TRBJ1-2
size: NA
DNA: TGTGCCAGCAGCAAAGGACAGGGGGCCCCTGACTATGGCTACACCTTC
CDR3: CASSKGQGAPDYGYTF

D: NA
V: TRBV12-5
J: TRBJ1-3
size: NA
DNA: TGTGCTGGTGATTACAGCCTCCTCACACGCAACTCTGGAAACACCATATATTTT
CDR3: CAGDYSLLTRNSGNTIYF

D: NA
V: TRBV28
J: TRBJ2-7
size: few
DNA: TGTGCCAGCAGGGCCGGGACACCCTACGAGCAGTACTTC
CDR3: CASRAGTPYEQYF

D: NA
V: TRBV30
J: TRBJ1-2
size: NA
DNA: TGTGCCTGGAGTGTACAAGAAGGGAGTACCTACACCTTC
CDR3: CAWSVQEGSTYTF

D: NA
V: TRBV4-3
J: TRBJ2-7
size: NA
DNA: TGCGCCGGCAGCCAAGGTACCGGGACACCGTACTACGAGCAGTACTTC
CDR3: CAGSQGTGTPYYEQYF

D: TRBD1
V: TRBV10-3
J: TRBJ2-7
size: NA
DNA: TGTGCCATCAACAGGGGGGCCTCCTACGAGCAGTACTTC
CDR3: CAINRGASYEQYF

D: TRBD1
V: TRBV9
J: TRBJ1-3
size: NA
DNA: TGTGCCAGCAGCTTGGGACAGGGCCCTTGGGAAGGCACCATATATTTT
CDR3: CASSLGQGPWEGTIYF

D: NA
V: TRBV6-5
J: TRBJ1-2
size: few
DNA: TGTGCCAGCAGTTACTCGAGACTCCAGGCATATGGCTACACCTTC
CDR3: CASSYSRLQAYGYTF

D: NA
V: TRBV4-3
J: TRBJ1-2
size: few
DNA: TGCGCCAGCAGCCAGGGGACAAGCTATGGCTACACCTTC
CDR3: CASSQGTSYGYTF

D: NA
V: TRBV12-3/TRBV12-4
J: TRBJ1-2
size: NA
DNA: TGTGCCAGCAGCCCAGTTTTACTCTATGGCTACACCTTC
CDR3: CASSPVLLYGYTF

D: TRBD2
V: TRBV5-4
J: TRBJ2-1
size: NA
DNA: TGTGCCAGCAGTGCGGGACTAGCGGGAGGAGGGTACAATGAGCAGTTCTTC
CDR3: CASSAGLAGGGYNEQFF

D: NA
V: TRBV11-2
J: TRBJ1-2
size: few
DNA: TGTGCCAGCAGCTTAGTCGGCTCCGGGACGAACTATGGCTACACCTTC
CDR3: CASSLVGSGTNYGYTF

D: NA
V: TRBV7-2
J: TRBJ1-5
size: NA
DNA: TGTGCCAGCAGCTTAGAGGCAGGGCATAGCAATCAGCCCCAGCATTTT
CDR3: CASSLEAGHSNQPQHF

D: NA
V: TRBV28
J: TRBJ1-1
size: NA
DNA: TGTGCCAGCAGTAGGGGTGGAGAGAACACTGAAGCTTTCTTT
CDR3: CASSRGGENTEAFF

D: NA
V: TRBV12-3/TRBV12-4
J: TRBJ2-1
size: few
DNA: TGTGCCAGCAGTTTCGGGACCCTTTACAATGAGCAGTTCTTC
CDR3: CASSFGTLYNEQFF

D: NA
V: TRBV9
J: TRBJ2-1
size: few
DNA: TGTGCCAGCAGCCCTACAAGGACTCCAGGGGTCAATGAGCAGTTCTTC
CDR3: CASSPTRTPGVNEQFF

D: NA
V: TRBV20-1
J: TRBJ1-1
size: few
DNA: TGCAGTGCTGGATGGGAGAACACTGAAGCTTTCTTT
CDR3: CSAGWENTEAFF

D: NA
V: TRBV29-1
J: TRBJ2-3
size: NA
DNA: TGCAGCGTCCACAGGGTAGGGACAGATACGCAGTATTTT
CDR3: CSVHRVGTDTQYF

D: TRBD2
V: TRBV12-3/TRBV12-4
J: TRBJ2-1
size: NA
DNA: TGTGCCAGCACCCCCCTTGCGGGAGTTAGCTACAATGAGCAGTTCTTC
CDR3: CASTPLAGVSYNEQFF

D: NA
V: TRBV2
J: TRBJ2-2
size: few
DNA: TGTGCCAGCAGGGACGGCGTTTTTGACGGGGAGCTGTTTTTT
CDR3: CASRDGVFDGELFF

D: TRBD2
V: TRBV6-6
J: TRBJ2-3
size: few
DNA: TGTGCCAGCAGTTACTCCCCAGCGGGAGCTGCAGATACGCAGTATTTT
CDR3: CASSYSPAGAADTQYF

D: TRBD2
V: TRBV4-3
J: TRBJ2-3
size: NA
DNA: TGCGCCAGCAGCCAAGCCCGACTAGCGGGGGACACAGATACGCAGTATTTT
CDR3: CASSQARLAGDTDTQYF

D: TRBD1
V: TRBV6-5
J: TRBJ2-3
size: NA
DNA: TGTGCTAGCAACGGACAGGGTGATACGCAGTATTTT
CDR3: CASNGQGDTQYF

D: TRBD1
V: TRBV29-1
J: TRBJ1-1
size: NA
DNA: TGCAGCGTAAGAACTATCCCGGGACAGGGGTTAGAGAACACTGAAGCTTTCTTT
CDR3: CSVRTIPGQGLENTEAFF

D: NA
V: TRBV7-2
J: TRBJ1-1
size: NA
DNA: TGTGCCAGCAGCTTAGAGGGCTTAGCTGAAGCTTTCTTT
CDR3: CASSLEGLAEAFF

D: NA
V: TRBV4-2
J: TRBJ2-7
size: NA
DNA: TGTGCCAGCAGCCAAGAGGACGCGTACGAGCAGTACTTC
CDR3: CASSQEDAYEQYF

D: TRBD1
V: TRBV5-6
J: TRBJ1-2
size: NA
DNA: TGTGCCAGCAGCGTGGACAGGGGATATGGCTACACCTTC
CDR3: CASSVDRGYGYTF

D: TRBD1
V: TRBV7-9
J: TRBJ2-1
size: few
DNA: TGTGCCAGCAGGACAGGGACAGGGGAAGGGTATGAGCAGTTCTTC
CDR3: CASRTGTGEGYEQFF

D: NA
V: TRBV7-2
J: TRBJ2-1
size: NA
DNA: TGTGCCAGCAGCACCGGGTTCAATAATGAGCAGTTCTTC
CDR3: CASSTGFNNEQFF